This T cell receptor (beta chain) was identified during a study of technical replicates of blood from a few donors. Measured with immunoSEQ multiplex PCR; TCRdb has only the in-frame clones, and not every one. Of fewer than 100,000 clones in the sample, approximately 97% were seen once. The CDR3 runs to 13 residues. The germline gives CDR1 GTSNPN, CDR2 SVGIG (reference sequence). V was clipped by 4 bases and J by 4 bases; unmatched bases: 3. The receptor comes from a human donor in good health. The gene calls are TRBV30 and TRBJ2-7; 11 bases are a match to TRBD2. The sample was T cells isolated from PBMCs. The DNA of the CDR3 is TGTGCCTGGACGGGACTAGCGGTGTACGAGCAGTACTTC. Translation gives CAWTGLAVYEQYF.